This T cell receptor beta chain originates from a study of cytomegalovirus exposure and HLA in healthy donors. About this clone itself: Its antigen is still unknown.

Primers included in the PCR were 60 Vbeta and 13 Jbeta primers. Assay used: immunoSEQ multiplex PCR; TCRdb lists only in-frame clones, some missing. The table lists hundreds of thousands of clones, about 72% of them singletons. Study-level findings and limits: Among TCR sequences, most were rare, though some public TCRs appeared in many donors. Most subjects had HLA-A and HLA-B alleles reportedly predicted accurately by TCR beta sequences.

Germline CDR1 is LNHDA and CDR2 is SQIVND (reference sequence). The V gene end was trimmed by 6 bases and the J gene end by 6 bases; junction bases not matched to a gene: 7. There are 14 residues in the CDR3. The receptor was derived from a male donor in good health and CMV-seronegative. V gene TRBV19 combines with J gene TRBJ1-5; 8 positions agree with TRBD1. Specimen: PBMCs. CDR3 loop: CASSINRGGQPQHF. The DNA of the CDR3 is TGTGCCAGTAGCATTAACAGGGGGGGTCAGCCCCAGCATTTT.